A selection of T cell receptor beta chains follows, all from one sample in a study of regulatory T cells in long-lasting Graves disease. TCRdb fed the multiplex PCR reads into MiXCR, producing one record per CDR3 protein. The sample comprises some 600,000 distinct CDR3 sequences, approximately 16% of which are singletons, and about 12% rests with the top ten. The same data also contributed to another study, on T cells in Graves' hyperthyroidism and ophthalmopathy.

Source: peripheral blood mononuclear cells (PBMCs), taken at new diagnosis, from a patient treated with antithyroid drugs. These receptors were collected from a man younger than 35 with Graves disease. CDR3s include the opening cysteine and the closing phenylalanine or tryptophan. Each record gives: V gene, J gene, CDR3 protein.

>TRBV11-2|TRBJ2-7
CASSKTGSPYEQYF
>TRBV18|TRBJ2-5
CASSPAMQETQYF
>TRBV7-3|TRBJ2-5
CASSPSLAAETQYF
>TRBV20-1|TRBJ1-2
CSARGTGGYGYTF
>TRBV5-4|TRBJ2-1
CASSVGTFNEQFF
>TRBV3-1|TRBJ1-2
CASSSPGQQFDGYTF
>TRBV12-3/TRBV12-4|TRBJ2-1
CASSFGGYNEQFF
>TRBV18|TRBJ2-5
CASSPRGLAGSQETQYF
>TRBV20-1|TRBJ2-1
CSANPRTSGTGQFF
>TRBV6-2/TRBV6-3|TRBJ2-3
CASSVAAGGADTQYF
>TRBV5-5|TRBJ1-2
CASSSPNAGYYGYTF
>TRBV29-1|TRBJ2-5
CSAQLAEDFSQYF
>TRBV6-5|TRBJ2-3
CASSYPQGVGTDTQYF
>TRBV15|TRBJ2-7
CATGTGGYEQYF
>TRBV5-1|TRBJ1-1
CASSQLGVTEAFF
>TRBV3-1|TRBJ2-1
CASSQDVSWTPVYNEQFF
>TRBV27|TRBJ2-7
CASSVAGESYEQYF
>TRBV28|TRBJ1-1
CASSFSETEAFF
>TRBV5-1|TRBJ1-1
CASSLWGGGGTEAFF
>TRBV6-2/TRBV6-3|TRBJ2-3
CASSYRQDSGTQYF
>TRBV7-3|TRBJ2-1
CASSLRGTTLNNEQFF
>TRBV5-1|TRBJ2-3
CASKQGFIADTQYF
>TRBV13|TRBJ2-7
CASSSTGKTQTYEQYF
>TRBV7-6|TRBJ1-2
CASSGLTGQGARGHTF
>TRBV3-1|TRBJ2-3
CASSQEASGRTDTQYF
>TRBV24-1|TRBJ2-1
CATTPVSTGGYNEQFF
>TRBV5-1|TRBJ2-1
CASSLEAGVYSYNEQFF
>TRBV5-1|TRBJ2-7
CASSLVLAGAVHEQYF
>TRBV27|TRBJ2-1
CASSLGGWFSYNEQFF
>TRBV30|TRBJ1-4
CAWTGAGEKLFF
>TRBV29-1|TRBJ2-5
CSVVSSGTQYF
>TRBV6-2/TRBV6-3|TRBJ1-5
CASRLGRGNQPQHF
>TRBV20-1|TRBJ2-7
CSANRPQGNEQYF
>TRBV7-2|TRBJ2-1
CASSHPGTKYNEQFF
>TRBV20-1|TRBJ2-1
CSARSLLYNEQFF
>TRBV20-1|TRBJ2-3
CSAPGLALDTQYF